Detailed here is one TCR beta chain. TCRdb keeps only in-frame clones here, not all; method: immunoSEQ multiplex PCR. The sample gives about 57,000 clones, 80% to 95% of which show up once; around 3.5% is in the top ten. The sample belongs to a study of T cell changes during pregnancy in multiple sclerosis. Trimming stripped 3 bases from V and 0 bases from J, with 14 bases between. This CDR3 contains 17 residues. Germline V gene data show CDR1 as LGHNT and CDR2 as FRNRAP. Specimen: peripheral blood, collected after pregnancy. The TCR comes from a female donor in good health, enrolled as a control in a pregnancy study. The chain recombines TRBV12-5 with TRBJ1-4; no reliable D call. CDR3 sequence (DNA): TGTGCTAGTGGTTTTATCGGCCAGGTTGCAACTAATGAAAAACTGTTTTTT. Translating it yields CASGFIGQVATNEKLFF.